Shown below are 22 T cell receptor beta chains from a single sample sequenced in a study of radiotherapy plus CTLA-4 blockade in lung cancer. Some clones are missing from TCRdb's copy, which holds only in-frame ones; the method was immunoSEQ multiplex PCR. The sample contains tens of thousands of clones, around 68% of which appear only once. The source material was peripheral blood, sampled from a patient treated with radiotherapy plus ipilimumab. These receptors originate from a human donor with non-small cell lung cancer whose response to radiotherapy plus ipilimumab could not be evaluated.

The chain is built from TRBV11-3 and TRBJ2-5, with 9 bases lining up with TRBD2. V shed 0 bases and J 4 bases; nucleotides not matched to a gene: 9. Germline values: CDR1 SGHNT, CDR2 YENEEA. The CDR3 totals 17 residues. CDR3 sequence: CASSLERLAGVGETQYF. The CDR3 bases are TGTGCCAGCAGCTTAGAGCGTTTAGCGGGAGTGGGAGAGACCCAGTACTTC.

The rearrangement uses TRBV19 and TRBJ2-3, with TRBD2 matching over 8 bases. CDR3 length equals 15 residues. V was clipped by 10 bases and J by 0 bases; unmatched bases: 9. Germline assignment: CDR1 LNHDA and CDR2 SQIVND (reference sequence). CDR3 amino acids: CAISAGVGSTDTQYF. CDR3 in DNA: TGTGCCATCTCAGCGGGGGTAGGGAGCACAGATACGCAGTATTTT.

In its sample, this clone was seen a few times. The gene calls are TRBV11-2 and TRBJ1-2, with 9 bases that match TRBD1. This CDR3 spans 19 amino acids. Trimming removed 5 bases from V and 4 bases from J; junction bases left unmatched: 20. Germline V lookup: CDR1 SGHAT, CDR2 FQNNGV. For the CDR3, the DNA is TGTGCCAGCAGCCCGATATCTAGTCGGGACAGGGCCAGATTCTATGGCTACACCTTC. This codes for CASSPISSRDRARFYGYTF.

The chain links TRBV6-5 to TRBJ1-5, with 8 bases fitting TRBD1. Germline CDR1 reads MNHEY; CDR2 reads SVGAGI. This CDR3 has 14 amino acids. V lost 6 bases to trimming and J lost 5 bases; unmatched junction nucleotides: 6. CDR3 coding DNA: TGTGCCAGCAGGCCAACAGGGGGTGATCAGCCCCAGCATTTT. Amino acid sequence: CASRPTGGDQPQHF.

The chain employs TRBV2 and TRBJ1-1; TRBD1 matches at 8 bases. The CDR3 is 14 residues long. The trim removed 4 bases at V and 3 bases at J, leaving 4 bases unmatched. Germline CDR1 is SNHLY and CDR2 is FYNNEI. CDR3 loop: CASSVNRGDTEAFF. Written as DNA, the CDR3 is TGTGCCAGCAGTGTGAACAGGGGGGACACTGAAGCTTTCTTT.

This clone was picked up one time. In DNA form, the CDR3 reads TGTGCCAGCAGCAAAGTCCAAAGTGGGGGCGCCGGGGATGGCTACACCTTC. Translation: CASSKVQSGGAGDGYTF. V gene TRBV21-1 combines with J gene TRBJ1-2; the DNA was not used to check the table's D call, TRBD1. TRBV21-1 is described as a pseudogene. The CDR3 length is 17 residues.

This clone showed up just once. The chain couples TRBV6-6 to TRBJ2-7, with a weak D call TRBD2 (6 bases). V was shortened by 7 bases and J by 5 bases, with 21 bases between the two germline ends. The germline V gene has CDR1 MNHNY and CDR2 SVGAGI (reference sequence). CDR3 length equals 15 residues. The CDR3 spells CASTQDMRGGHEQYF. As DNA, the CDR3 is TGTGCCAGCACTCAAGATATGAGGGGAGGTCACGAGCAGTACTTC.

V usage is TRBV5-5 and J usage is TRBJ2-2; 9 bases map to TRBD1. Trimming cost V 4 bases and J 4 bases; bases outside gene matches: 5. The CDR3 contains 15 residues. The germline V gene encodes CDR1 SGHKS and CDR2 YYEKEE (reference sequence). The CDR3 loop reads CASSRDRGTTGELFF. Here the CDR3 DNA reads TGTGCCAGCAGCCGTGACAGGGGGACCACCGGGGAGCTGTTTTTT.

V is TRBV2 and J is TRBJ1-6; D gene ambiguous. CDR3 length equals 16 residues. Germline V gene lookup returns CDR1 SNHLY and CDR2 FYNNEI. With 5 bases removed from V and 10 bases from J, the gap between germline ends came to 21 bases. The CDR3 is CASSLSWPGKNSPLHF. CDR3 bases: TGTGCCAGCAGTCTCTCCTGGCCAGGAAAGAACTCACCCCTCCACTTT.

In DNA, the CDR3 is TGCAGCGTTGAAATGCGGGGCTCCGACACCTTC. It encodes CSVEMRGSDTF. The chain uses TRBV29-1 and TRBJ1-2; TRBD1 might be the D (5 bases). The CDR3 is 11 amino acids. V lost 2 bases to trimming and J lost 12 bases, with 13 bases between them. Germline V gives CDR1 SQVTM, CDR2 ANQGSEA.

The chain links TRBV19 to TRBJ2-7; perhaps TRBD1 as D (6 bases). Germline assignment: CDR1 LNHDA and CDR2 SQIVND (reference sequence). V was clipped by 3 bases and J by 2 bases, with 8 bases between them. The CDR3 loop spans 13 amino acids. In DNA, the CDR3 is TGTGCCAGTAGTATCAACAGGGCCTACGAGCAGTACTTC. Residues: CASSINRAYEQYF. The full variable domain, rest sourced from reference TRBV19 and TRBJ2-7, is DGGITQSPKYLFRKEGQNVTLSCEQNLNHDAMYWYRQDPGQGLRLIYYSQIVNDFQKGDIAEGYSVSREKKESFPLTVTSAQKNPTAFYLCASSINRAYEQYFGPGTRLTVT.

The V and J genes are TRBV6-4 and TRBJ1-1, with 7 nucleotides matching TRBD1. The CDR3 is made up of 14 amino acids. J gave up 2 bases and V 6 bases, and 6 bases lay outside the gene matches. The V gene's germline CDR1 is MRHNA and CDR2 SNTAGT. In DNA form, the CDR3 reads TGTGCCAGCAGCGCCGACAGGGCCAACACTGAAGCTTTCTTT. Protein: CASSADRANTEAFF.

V usage is TRBV2 and J usage is TRBJ2-3; 8 positions match TRBD1. Losses at the gene ends were 6 bases for V and 1 base for J; bases not matched to a gene: 15. This CDR3 comprises 18 residues. CDR1 and CDR2 from the germline V gene are SNHLY and FYNNEI. CDR3 protein: CASRRTLGQGRGTDTQYF. CDR3 bases: TGTGCCAGCAGAAGGACCCTAGGACAGGGTCGAGGCACAGATACGCAGTATTTT. Drawing the rest from reference TRBV2 and TRBJ2-3, the complete variable domain is EPEVTQTPSHQVTQMGQEVILRCVPISNHLYFYWYRQILGQKVEFLVSFYNNEISEKSEIFDDQFSVERPDGSNFTLKIRSTKLEDSAMYFCASRRTLGQGRGTDTQYFGPGTRLTVL.

This chain uses TRBV7-7 with TRBJ2-1, with 7 bases lining up with TRBD2. Germline CDR1 and CDR2: SSHAT and FNYEAQ (reference sequence). This CDR3 is 15 amino acids long. V trimming: 1 base; J trimming: 1 base; junction bases outside the gene matches: 1. CDR3 nucleotides: TGTGCCAGCAGCTTAGGCGGGGGTTCCTACAATGAGCAGTTCTTC. Translation gives CASSLGGGSYNEQFF. Full variable domain (missing parts from reference TRBV7-7 and TRBJ2-1): GAGVSQSPRYKVTKRGQDVTLRCDPISSHATLYWYQQALGQGPEFLTYFNYEAQPDKSGLPSDRFSAERPEGSISTLTIQRTEQRDSAMYRCASSLGGGSYNEQFFGPGTRLTVL.

The chain joins TRBV7-2 to TRBJ1-2, with TRBD1 matching over 7 bases. Losses at the gene ends were 4 bases for V and 6 bases for J; bases not matched to a gene: 11. In germline, CDR1 is SGHTA, CDR2 FQGNSA. The CDR3 loop spans 15 amino acids. CDR3 bases: TGTGCCAGCAGCTCCCGCTTAGGGACAGTAGATGGCTACACCTTC. This encodes CASSSRLGTVDGYTF.

The chain links TRBV4-3 to TRBJ2-5; TRBD1 agrees at 8 bases. The CDR3 has 17 amino acids. V lost 1 base to trimming and J lost 4 bases; unmatched junction nucleotides: 11. Germline V gives CDR1 LGHNA, CDR2 YSLEER. The chain's CDR3 is CASSQVTAGTGRETQYF. CDR3 DNA sequence: TGCGCCAGCAGCCAAGTCACTGCCGGGACAGGAAGAGAGACCCAGTACTTC.

The genes are TRBV5-6 and TRBJ2-7; TRBD1 might be the D (6 bases). V was trimmed by 3 bases and J by 0 bases, leaving 13 bases between them. CDR3 length equals 15 residues. Germline loops: CDR1 SGHDT, CDR2 YYEEEE. CDR3 residues: CASSWDTQSSYEQYF. The CDR3 DNA reads as TGTGCCAGCAGCTGGGACACACAGAGCTCCTACGAGCAGTACTTC.

V and J are TRBV6-5 and TRBJ2-7; TRBD2 matches at 8 bases. Looked up from germline, CDR1 is MNHEY and CDR2 is SVGAGI. V lost 4 bases to trimming and J lost 6 bases; unmatched junction nucleotides: 2. The CDR3 contains 12 residues. CDR3 nucleotides: TGTGCCAGCAGTTTAGCGGGAACCGAGCAGTACTTC. Protein: CASSLAGTEQYF.

This clone is medium-sized. The genes are TRBV6-1 and TRBJ1-1; TRBD1 matches at 10 bases. The germline gives CDR1 MNHNS, CDR2 SASEGT. CDR3 length: 15 amino acids. Unmatched junction bases numbered 7, after V lost 3 bases and J lost 6 bases. The CDR3 DNA reads TGTGCCAGCAGTGATAGGGACAGGGGATGGGCTGAAGCTTTCTTT. It specifies CASSDRDRGWAEAFF.

Here the CDR3 DNA reads TGTGCCAGCAGCCCTTGGGCGCCACCCTACAATGAGCAGTTCTTC. It encodes CASSPWAPPYNEQFF. V usage is TRBV9 and J usage is TRBJ2-1; D is uncertain. Trimming pared 4 bases from V and 2 bases from J, leaving 13 bases between. The V gene's germline CDR1 is SGDLS and CDR2 YYNGEE. This CDR3 comprises 15 residues.

The genes are TRBV27 and TRBJ2-7, with D possibly TRBD1 on 6 matching bases. V gave up 3 bases and J gave up 1 base, with 13 bases separating them. The CDR3 totals 15 residues. Per the germline V gene, CDR1 is MNHEY and CDR2 is SMNVEV (reference sequence). CDR3 in amino acids: CASSLSGHHSYEQYF. The CDR3 coding sequence is TGTGCCAGCAGTTTGTCGGGACACCATTCCTACGAGCAGTACTTC.

The chain joins TRBV28 to TRBJ1-6, with D possibly TRBD1 on 5 matching bases. Germline assignment: CDR1 MDHEN and CDR2 SYDVKM. Trimming stripped 10 bases from V and 6 bases from J, with 22 bases between. The CDR3 covers 16 residues. The DNA for the CDR3 is TGTGCCACTAAGGGGTCGAGATTCCCTCTTAATTCACCCCTCCACTTT. Translation gives CATKGSRFPLNSPLHF. The variable domain in full, completed from reference TRBV28 and TRBJ1-6, reads DVKVTQSSRYLVKRTGEKVFLECVQDMDHENMFWYRQDPGLGLRLIYFSYDVKMKEKGDIPEGYSVSREKKERFSLILESASTNQTSMYLCATKGSRFPLNSPLHFGNGTRLTVT.